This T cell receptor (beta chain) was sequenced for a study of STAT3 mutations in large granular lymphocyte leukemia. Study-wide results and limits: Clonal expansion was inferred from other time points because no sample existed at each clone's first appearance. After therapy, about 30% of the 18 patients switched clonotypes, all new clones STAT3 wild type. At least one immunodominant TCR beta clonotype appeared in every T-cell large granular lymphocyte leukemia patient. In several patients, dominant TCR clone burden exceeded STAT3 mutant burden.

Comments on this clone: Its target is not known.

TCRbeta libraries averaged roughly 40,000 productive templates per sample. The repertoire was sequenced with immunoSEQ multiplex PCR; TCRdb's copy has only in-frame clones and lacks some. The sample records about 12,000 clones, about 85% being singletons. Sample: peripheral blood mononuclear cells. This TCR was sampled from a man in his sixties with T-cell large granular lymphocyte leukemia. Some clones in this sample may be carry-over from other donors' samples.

The CDR3 protein is CASSEGAYEQYF. CDR3 DNA sequence: TGCGCCAGCTCGGAGGGAGCCTACGAGCAGTACTTC. The chain joins TRBV10-1 to TRBJ2-7, with D possibly being TRBD2 (6 bases). V lost 8 bases to trimming and J lost 2 bases, with 10 bases between them. The CDR3 totals 12 residues. Germline-derived CDR1 and CDR2 are WNHNN and SYGVQD (reference sequence).